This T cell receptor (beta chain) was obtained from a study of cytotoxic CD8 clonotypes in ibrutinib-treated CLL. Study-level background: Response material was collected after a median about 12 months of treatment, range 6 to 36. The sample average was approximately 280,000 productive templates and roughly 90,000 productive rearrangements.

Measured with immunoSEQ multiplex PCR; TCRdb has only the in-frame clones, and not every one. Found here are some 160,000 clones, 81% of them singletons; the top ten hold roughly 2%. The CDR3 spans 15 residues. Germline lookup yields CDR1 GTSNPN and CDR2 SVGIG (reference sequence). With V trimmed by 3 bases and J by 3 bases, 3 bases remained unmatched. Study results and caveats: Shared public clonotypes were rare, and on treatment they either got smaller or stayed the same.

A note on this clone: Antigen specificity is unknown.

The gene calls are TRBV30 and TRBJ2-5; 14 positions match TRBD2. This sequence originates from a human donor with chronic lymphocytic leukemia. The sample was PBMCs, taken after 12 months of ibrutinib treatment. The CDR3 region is CAWSLTSGGEETQYF. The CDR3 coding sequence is TGTGCCTGGAGCTTGACTAGCGGGGGGGAAGAGACCCAGTACTTC.